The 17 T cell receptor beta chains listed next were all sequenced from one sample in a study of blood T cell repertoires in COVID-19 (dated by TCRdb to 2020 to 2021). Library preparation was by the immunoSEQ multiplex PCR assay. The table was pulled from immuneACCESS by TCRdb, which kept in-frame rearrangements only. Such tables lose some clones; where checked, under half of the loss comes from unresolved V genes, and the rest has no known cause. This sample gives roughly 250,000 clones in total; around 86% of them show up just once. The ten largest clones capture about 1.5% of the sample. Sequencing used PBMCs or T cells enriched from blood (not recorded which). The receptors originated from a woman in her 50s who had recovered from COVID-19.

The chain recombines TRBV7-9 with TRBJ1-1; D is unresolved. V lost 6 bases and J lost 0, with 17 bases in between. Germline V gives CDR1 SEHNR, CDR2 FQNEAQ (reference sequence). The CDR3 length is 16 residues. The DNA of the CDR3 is TGTGCCAGCAGTGCGGCGAGGGCTTTGATGAACACTGAAGCTTTCTTT. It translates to CASSAARALMNTEAFF.

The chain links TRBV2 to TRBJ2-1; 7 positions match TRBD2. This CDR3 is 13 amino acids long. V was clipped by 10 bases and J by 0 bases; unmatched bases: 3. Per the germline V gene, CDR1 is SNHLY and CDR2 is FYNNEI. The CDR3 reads CATGGSSYNEQFF. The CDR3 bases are TGTGCCACGGGGGGAAGCTCCTACAATGAGCAGTTCTTC.

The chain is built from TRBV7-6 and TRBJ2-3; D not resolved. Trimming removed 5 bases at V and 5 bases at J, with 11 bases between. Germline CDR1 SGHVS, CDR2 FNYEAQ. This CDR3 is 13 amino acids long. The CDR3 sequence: CASSPTNGDTQYF. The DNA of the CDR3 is TGTGCCAGCAGCCCTACCAACGGAGATACGCAGTATTTT.

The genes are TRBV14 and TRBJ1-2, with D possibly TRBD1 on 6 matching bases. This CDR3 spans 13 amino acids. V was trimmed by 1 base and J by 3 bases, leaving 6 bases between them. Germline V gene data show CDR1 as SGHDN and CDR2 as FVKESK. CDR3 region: CASSQGQDYGYTF. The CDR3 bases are TGTGCCAGCAGCCAAGGACAGGACTATGGCTACACCTTC. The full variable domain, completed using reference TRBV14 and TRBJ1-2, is EAGVTQFPSHSVIEKGQTVTLRCDPISGHDNLYWYRRVMGKEIKFLLHFVKESKQDESGMPNNRFLAERTGGTYSTLKVQPAELEDSGVYFCASSQGQDYGYTFGSGTRLTVV.

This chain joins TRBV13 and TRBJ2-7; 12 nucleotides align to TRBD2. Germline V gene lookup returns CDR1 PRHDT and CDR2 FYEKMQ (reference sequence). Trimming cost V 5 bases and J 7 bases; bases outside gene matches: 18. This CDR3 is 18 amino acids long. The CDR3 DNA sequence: TGTGCCAGCAGCCCGACTAGCGGGAGTTCCTGGCTGATGAAGGAGCAGTACTTC. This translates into CASSPTSGSSWLMKEQYF.

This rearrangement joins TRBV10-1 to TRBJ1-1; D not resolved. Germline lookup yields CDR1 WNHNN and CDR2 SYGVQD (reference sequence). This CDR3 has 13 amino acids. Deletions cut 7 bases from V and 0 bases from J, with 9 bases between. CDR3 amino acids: CASNQDLNTEAFF. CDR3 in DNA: TGCGCCAGCAACCAGGACTTGAACACTGAAGCTTTCTTT.

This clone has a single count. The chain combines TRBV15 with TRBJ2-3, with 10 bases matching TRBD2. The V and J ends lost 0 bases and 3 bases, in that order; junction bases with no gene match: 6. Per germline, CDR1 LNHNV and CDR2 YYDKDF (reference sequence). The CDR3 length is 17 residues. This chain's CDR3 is CATSRDWASGRTDTQYF. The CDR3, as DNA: TGTGCCACCAGCAGAGATTGGGCTAGCGGGAGAACAGATACGCAGTATTTT. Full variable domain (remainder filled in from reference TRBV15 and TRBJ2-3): DAMVIQNPRYQVTQFGKPVTLSCSQTLNHNVMYWYQQKSSQAPKLLFHYYDKDFNNEADTPDNFQSRRPNTSFCFLDIRSPGLGDTAMYLCATSRDWASGRTDTQYFGPGTRLTVL.

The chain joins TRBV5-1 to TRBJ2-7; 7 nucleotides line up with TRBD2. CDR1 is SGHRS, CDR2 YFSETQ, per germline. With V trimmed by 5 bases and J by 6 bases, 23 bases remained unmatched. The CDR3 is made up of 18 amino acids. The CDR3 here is CASRQSGAERTSYLEQYF. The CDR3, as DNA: TGCGCCAGCAGACAGAGTGGGGCGGAAAGGACTAGTTATCTCGAGCAGTACTTC.

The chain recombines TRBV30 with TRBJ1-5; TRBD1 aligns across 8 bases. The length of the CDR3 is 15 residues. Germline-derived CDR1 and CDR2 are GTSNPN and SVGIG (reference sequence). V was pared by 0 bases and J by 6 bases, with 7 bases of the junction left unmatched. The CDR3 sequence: CAWSVRQGASQPQHF. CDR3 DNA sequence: TGTGCCTGGAGTGTACGTCAGGGGGCGAGTCAGCCCCAGCATTTT.

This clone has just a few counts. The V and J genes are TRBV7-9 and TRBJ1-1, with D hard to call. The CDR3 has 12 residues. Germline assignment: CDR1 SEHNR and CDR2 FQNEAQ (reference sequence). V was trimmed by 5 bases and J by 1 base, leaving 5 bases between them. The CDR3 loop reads CASSIQNTEAFF. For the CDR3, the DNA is TGTGCCAGCAGCATCCAGAACACTGAAGCTTTCTTT.

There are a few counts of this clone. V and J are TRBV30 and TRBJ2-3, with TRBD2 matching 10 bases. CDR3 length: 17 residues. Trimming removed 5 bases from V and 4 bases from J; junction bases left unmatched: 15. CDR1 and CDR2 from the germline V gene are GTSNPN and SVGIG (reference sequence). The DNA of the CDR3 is TGTGCCTGGGGGAGCGGGAGGGTATCAAGTGGTGCAGATACGCAGTATTTT. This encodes CAWGSGRVSSGADTQYF.

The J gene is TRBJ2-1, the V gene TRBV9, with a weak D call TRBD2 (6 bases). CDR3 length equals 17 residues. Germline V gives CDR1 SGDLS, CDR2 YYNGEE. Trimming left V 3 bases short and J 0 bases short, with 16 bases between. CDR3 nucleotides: TGTGCCAGCAGCGCGAGGCTCGCCGGGGGCTCCTACAATGAGCAGTTCTTC. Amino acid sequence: CASSARLAGGSYNEQFF.

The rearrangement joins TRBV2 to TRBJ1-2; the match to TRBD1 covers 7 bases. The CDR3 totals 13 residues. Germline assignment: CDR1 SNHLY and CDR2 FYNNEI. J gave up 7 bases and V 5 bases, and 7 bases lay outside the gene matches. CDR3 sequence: CASSLQGIGGYTF. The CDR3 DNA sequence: TGTGCCAGCAGTTTACAGGGGATTGGTGGCTACACCTTC.

This CDR3 is CASCRVGSASGIQYF. The CDR3 region has the DNA TGTGCCAGCTGCCGAGTGGGTAGCGCCTCGGGCATTCAGTACTTC. The V call is TRBV2, the J call TRBJ2-4; D perhaps matches TRBD2 (5 bases). V lost 8 bases and J 9 bases, leaving 23 bases between the germline ends. The CDR3 extends over 15 amino acids. Germline lookup yields CDR1 SNHLY and CDR2 FYNNEI.

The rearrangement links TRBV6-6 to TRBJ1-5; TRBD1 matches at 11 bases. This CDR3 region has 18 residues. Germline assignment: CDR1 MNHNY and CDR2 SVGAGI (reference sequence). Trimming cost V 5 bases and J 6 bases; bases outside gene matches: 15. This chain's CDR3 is CASSPGTGGLVGRQPQHF. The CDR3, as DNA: TGTGCCAGCAGTCCCGGGACAGGGGGTTTGGTAGGACGTCAGCCCCAGCATTTT.

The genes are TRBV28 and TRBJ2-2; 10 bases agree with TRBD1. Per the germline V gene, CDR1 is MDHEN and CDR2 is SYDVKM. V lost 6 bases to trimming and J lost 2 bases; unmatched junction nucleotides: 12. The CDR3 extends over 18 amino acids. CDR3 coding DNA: TGTGCCAGCAGAATTTCGACAGGGGGCCTACAAAACACCGGGGAGCTGTTTTTT. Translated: CASRISTGGLQNTGELFF.

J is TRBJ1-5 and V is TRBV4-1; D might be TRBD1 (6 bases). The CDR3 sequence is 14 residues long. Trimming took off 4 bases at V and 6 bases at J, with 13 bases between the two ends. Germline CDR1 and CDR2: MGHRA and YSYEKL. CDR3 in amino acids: CASSLRDTGQPQHF. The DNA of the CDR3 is TGCGCCAGCAGCCTCCGGGACACTGGTCAGCCCCAGCATTTT.